Below, 21 T cell receptor beta chains from the same sample are listed, as sequenced in a study of T cell responses to AZD1222 COVID-19 vaccine. Clones were read by immunoSEQ multiplex PCR, and TCRdb kept only the in-frame ones, dropping some. The table includes about 75,000 clones, about 91% detected once. Sequencing was performed on peripheral blood, taken 28 days after the second dose of the MenACWY control vaccine. The receptors were gathered from an adult who received the MenACWY meningococcal vaccine as a control.

A single count supports this clone. The rearrangement uses TRBV10-2 and TRBJ2-6, with TRBD1 matching 9 bases. This CDR3 has 18 residues. Per the germline V gene, CDR1 is WSHSY and CDR2 is SAAADI. V lost 0 bases and J lost 2; bases outside the gene matches: 5. DNA of the CDR3: TGCGCCAGCAGTGAGTCCCCGGGACAGGGAACTGGGGCCAACGTCCTGACTTTC. This gives the protein CASSESPGQGTGANVLTF.

CDR3 DNA: TGCGCCAGCAGCCAAGATGGGACAGGGCCCCCAACGAACACCGGGGAGCTGTTTTTT. Amino acids: CASSQDGTGPPTNTGELFF. V gene TRBV4-1 combines with J gene TRBJ2-2, with TRBD1 matching 9 bases. The CDR3 runs to 19 residues. Germline assignment: CDR1 MGHRA and CDR2 YSYEKL. The trim removed 0 bases at V and 0 bases at J, leaving 8 bases unmatched.

The chain joins TRBV7-2 to TRBJ1-4; no clear D. The CDR3 has 16 amino acids. Germline V gene data show CDR1 as SGHTA and CDR2 as FQGNSA. V lost 2 bases and J lost 8, with 18 bases in between. CDR3 sequence (DNA): TGTGCCAGCAGCTTAATCCTGCAGGCTAAAGGGGAAAAACTGTTTTTT. As protein: CASSLILQAKGEKLFF.

This CDR3 reads CASSLLKSGNLGYF. CDR3 bases: TGTGCCAGCAGCTTGTTGAAATCGGGGAACCTGGGGTACTTC. V is TRBV5-6 and J is TRBJ2-7; D perhaps matches TRBD2 (5 bases). The CDR3 consists of 14 residues. Trimming stripped 1 base from V and 12 bases from J, with 20 bases between. The germline V gene encodes CDR1 SGHDT and CDR2 YYEEEE.

This clone was seen a single time. The chain is built from TRBV19 and TRBJ2-7; D may be TRBD1 (7 bases). V lost 3 bases, J lost 6 bases, and 15 bases lay in between. Germline-derived CDR1 and CDR2 are LNHDA and SQIVND (reference sequence). The CDR3 is 14 residues long. Written as DNA, the CDR3 is TGTGCCAGTAGTATTAAATGGCAGGGGGGCGAGCAGTACTTC. It encodes CASSIKWQGGEQYF.

The rearrangement links TRBV30 to TRBJ2-7; D gene unclear. This CDR3 region has 11 residues. The germline CDR1 and CDR2 sequences are GTSNPN and SVGIG (reference sequence). With 3 bases removed from V and 3 bases from J, the gap between germline ends came to 6 bases. Here the CDR3 DNA reads TGTGCCTGGAGCTCTAACTACGAGCAGTACTTC. Its translation: CAWSSNYEQYF.

The chain carries TRBV5-1 and TRBJ2-2; maybe TRBD2 (6 bases). CDR1 SGHRS and CDR2 YFSETQ come from the germline V gene. V was clipped by 4 bases and J by 4 bases, with 11 bases between them. CDR3 length: 14 residues. The CDR3 here is CASSRGTSTGELFF. For the CDR3, the DNA is TGCGCCAGCAGCCGCGGGACGAGCACCGGGGAGCTGTTTTTT.

The rearrangement uses TRBV5-1 and TRBJ1-1, with D tentatively TRBD1 (6 bases). Germline loops: CDR1 SGHRS, CDR2 YFSETQ. Trimming stripped 2 bases from V and 1 base from J, with 12 bases between. This CDR3 contains 15 residues. The CDR3 is CASSFAQQGNTEAFF. The CDR3, as DNA: TGCGCCAGCAGCTTCGCCCAACAGGGGAACACTGAAGCTTTCTTT.

The CDR3, as DNA: TGCGCCAGCGGGCAAGGGGTTTTGGACATTCAGTACTTC. Encoded protein: CASGQGVLDIQYF. This rearrangement joins TRBV4-1 to TRBJ2-4; possibly TRBD1 for D (5 bases). V was trimmed by 8 bases and J by 8 bases, leaving 16 bases between them. The CDR3 consists of 13 residues. Germline values: CDR1 MGHRA, CDR2 YSYEKL.

This clone is labeled as medium-sized (0.01 to 0.1%). The chain has TRBV5-1 and TRBJ2-7; tentatively, D is TRBD2 (6 bases). V lost 7 bases and J 0 bases, leaving 17 bases between the germline ends. The CDR3 contains 15 residues. Germline CDR1 reads SGHRS; CDR2 reads YFSETQ. CDR3 bases: TGCGCCAGCGCAAGGGACTCTAGGAGCTCCTACGAGCAGTACTTC. This sequence encodes CASARDSRSSYEQYF.

V is TRBV4-3 and J is TRBJ1-5, with D tentatively TRBD1 (5 bases). V lost 0 bases to trimming and J lost 6 bases, with 6 bases between them. CDR3 length: 13 amino acids. Germline V gene lookup returns CDR1 LGHNA and CDR2 YSLEER. The CDR3 DNA is TGCGCCAGCAGCCAAGATCAGGGTCAGCCCCAGCATTTT. It codes for CASSQDQGQPQHF.

The chain carries TRBV10-3 and TRBJ2-7; 7 bases are shared with TRBD2. The V and J ends lost 6 bases and 1 base, in that order; junction bases with no gene match: 9. The germline CDR1 and CDR2 sequences are ENHRY and SYGVKD. This CDR3 comprises 15 residues. In DNA form, the CDR3 reads TGTGCCATCAGCCCCACTAGCGTGAAGTCCTACGAGCAGTACTTC. This translates into CAISPTSVKSYEQYF.

The chain recombines TRBV5-6 with TRBJ2-7; possibly TRBD1 for D (6 bases). V gave up 5 bases and J gave up 1 base, with 16 bases separating them. Germline loops: CDR1 SGHDT, CDR2 YYEEEE. The CDR3 length is 15 residues. CDR3 loop: CASSHRVALSYEQYF. CDR3 DNA: TGTGCCAGCAGTCACAGGGTTGCCCTATCCTACGAGCAGTACTTC.

The chain has TRBV19 and TRBJ2-5; no definite D call. The ends were cut back, 3 bases at V and 7 bases at J, with 12 bases in the middle. The CDR3 is 13 residues long. The germline gives CDR1 LNHDA, CDR2 SQIVND (reference sequence). The CDR3 bases are TGTGCCAGTAGTATCGGACCAGAGGCGACCCAGTACTTC. Translating gives CASSIGPEATQYF.

V is TRBV29-1 and J is TRBJ1-1; tentatively, D is TRBD1 (6 bases). Trimming took 5 bases from V and 2 from J, leaving 12 bases between them. The CDR3 spans 13 residues. Germline V CDR1 and CDR2: SQVTM, ANQGSEA. CDR3 in amino acids: CSVPSTGNTEAFF. The CDR3 bases are TGCAGCGTTCCTTCGACAGGTAACACTGAAGCTTTCTTT.

The chain uses TRBV4-2 and TRBJ1-4; TRBD1 might be the D (6 bases). Per the germline V gene, CDR1 is LGHNA and CDR2 is YNFKEQ. The CDR3 totals 15 residues. Trimming pared 2 bases from V and 4 bases from J, leaving 11 bases between. The CDR3 DNA sequence: TGTGCCAGCAGCCAAACAGGGTCTAGTAATGAAAAACTGTTTTTT. The encoded protein is CASSQTGSSNEKLFF.

This clone appeared a single time. The chain uses TRBV4-3 and TRBJ1-4, with a weak D call TRBD1 (5 bases). V was cut by 0 bases and J by 3 bases, with 11 bases left in between. The germline V gene encodes CDR1 LGHNA and CDR2 YSLEER. There are 16 residues in the CDR3. CDR3 residues: CASSQDWAGSNEKLFF. The CDR3 nucleotides read TGCGCCAGCAGCCAAGATTGGGCAGGGTCTAATGAAAAACTGTTTTTT.

The rearrangement links TRBV7-9 to TRBJ2-3; a weak D match, TRBD1 (5 bases). Germline assignment: CDR1 SEHNR and CDR2 FQNEAQ (reference sequence). Trimming stripped 4 bases from V and 0 bases from J, with 14 bases between. The CDR3 spans 16 residues. The DNA for the CDR3 is TGTGCCAGCAGCTCGCCTTTGGGGCTGAGCACAGATACGCAGTATTTT. Its translation: CASSSPLGLSTDTQYF.

The chain carries TRBV25-1 and TRBJ2-5, with D hard to call. V lost 5 bases to trimming and J lost 5 bases, with 12 bases between them. The CDR3 runs 13 residues. Germline loops: CDR1 MGHDK, CDR2 SYGVNS. The CDR3 protein is CASSPPPLETQYF. In DNA, the CDR3 is TGTGCCAGCAGTCCCCCCCCTCTGGAGACCCAGTACTTC.

This chain connects TRBV27 to TRBJ1-2, with TRBD1 identical over 8 bases. The germline CDR1 and CDR2 sequences are MNHEY and SMNVEV (reference sequence). CDR3 length: 15 residues. The V gene end was trimmed by 3 bases and the J gene end by 4 bases; junction bases not matched to a gene: 7. The CDR3 sequence: CASSLTTGVGYGYTF. CDR3 nucleotides: TGTGCCAGCAGTTTGACGACAGGGGTCGGCTATGGCTACACCTTC.

The genes are TRBV2 and TRBJ1-6; D is uncertain. Germline lookup yields CDR1 SNHLY and CDR2 FYNNEI. CDR3 size: 13 residues. The germline V and J ends were trimmed by 7 bases and 10 bases, with 14 bases remaining between them. CDR3 bases: TGTGCCAGCAATGGATTACTCCAGTCACCCCTCCACTTT. Translated: CASNGLLQSPLHF.